These T cell receptor beta chains were read from a single sample in a study of CD4 T cells in relation to SARS-CoV-2 and coronaviruses. These receptors are not linked to any known antigen. The table came from immunoSEQ multiplex PCR; TCRdb's copy has only in-frame clones and leaves some out. Of about 36,000 clones listed, 75% to 85% were seen once; the top ten hold roughly 2.8%. The sequenced material came from memory CD4+ T cells from PBMCs, cultured in vitro. Receptors originate from an adult with COVID-19. CDR3s leave out the opening cysteine and the closing phenylalanine or tryptophan. A D gene is named only where the DNA matches it firmly. Rows give clone size only sometimes, using once, few, many, or a class for an expanded clone.

- 14 TRBV20-1 - SASDRDLASTDTQY
- 11 TRBV5-1 - ASSGVTSDIQY
- 9 TRBV5-1 - ASSLGAEAF
- 16 TRBV23-1 - ASSQSGVLLRGTGELF
- 14 TRBV18 TRBD2 ASSPPGLAGGNEQF
- 11 TRBV28 - ASSLTGAETQY
- 12 TRBV27 TRBD1 ASRGTGGNQPQH
- 11 TRBV9 - ASSVDHTDTQY
once 14 TRBV11-1 - ASSYYGSGNQETQY
once 13 TRBV5-4 TRBD2 ASSLFSSGKDTQY
- 10 TRBV29-1 - SVAPGQLEQY
- 11 TRBV7-9 - ASSFQGLETQY
- 11 TRBV19 - ASNWKPNQPQH
- 11 TRBV6-5 TRBD2 ATRGGSTDTQY
- 14 TRBV11-3 - ASTPQQGECNNEQF
- 11 TRBV18 TRBD2 ASSPASGETQY
- 10 TRBV5-8 - ASSSERDSPY
- 13 TRBV7-9 TRBD1 ASSLVGDRGHEQF
- 13 TRBV7-9 - ASSLGASPHNEQF
- 14 TRBV19 TRBD1 ASSIDRTGFNYGYT
- 15 TRBV5-5 TRBD2 ASRTFYGTSGSDEQF
- 13 TRBV4-1 - ASSQAHQGDYGYT
- 12 TRBV5-1 - ASSLAATRETQY
- 9 TRBV7-2 - ASSLYYEQY
- 10 TRBV14 - ALGTSWETQY
- 11 TRBV6-5 - ASSHTGTNEQY
- 14 TRBV7-8 TRBD2 ASSRPRTSGSTGQY
- 12 TRBV2 - ASMGRTNTGELF
- 12 TRBV7-3 TRBD2 ASSATSGSGGQF
once 10 TRBV2 - ASMGGSETQY
- 11 TRBV7-9 TRBD1 ASSSTGNYGYT